The clone carrying this TCR beta chain was counted a few times. Antigen: not known. A clone one base away is much larger, so this may be a read error. This sample is part of a study of T cells after yellow fever vaccination. Study-level points and caveats: Detected again after the booster were most primary-vaccination clones, at 96% CD4 and around 91% CD8.

TCRdb reprocessed the 5' RACE reads with MiXCR, giving one entry per CDR3 protein. This table has tens of thousands of distinct CDR3 sequences, 5% to 6.5% appearing once. The source of this sequence is a man aged 18-30 years who received the YFV17D yellow fever vaccine. The sequencing used CD4+ T cells sorted from PBMCs, collected less than 18 days after the first yellow fever vaccination.

In nucleotides, the CDR3 is TGTGCCAGCAGCTTAGCGCCGCCAGGGGTAACCGGGGAGCTGTTTTTT. Translated: CASSLAPPGVTGELFF. The J gene is TRBJ2-2, the V gene TRBV7-2; a weak D match, TRBD1 (6 bases). V was clipped by 0 bases and J by 5 bases, with 13 bases between them. Germline loops: CDR1 SGHTA, CDR2 FQGNSA. This CDR3 comprises 16 residues. Full variable domain (missing parts from reference TRBV7-2 and TRBJ2-2): GAGVSQSPSNKVTEKGKDVELRCDPISGHTALYWYRQSLGQGLEFLIYFQGNSAPDKSGLPSDRFSAERTGGSVSTLTIQRTQQEDSAVYLCASSLAPPGVTGELFFGEGSRLTVL.